One sample yielded the 16 T cell receptor beta chains listed below, sequenced in a study of molecular identifiers for immune sequencing clone quantification. TCRdb re-analysed the PCR reads in MiXCR, keeping a single row per CDR3 protein. The sample consists of under 65,000 distinct CDR3 sequences, almost 25% of them appearing once. Sequencing was done on a sample of naive CD8+ T cells from blood, with Jurkat cell RNA spiked in. This sample's subset: FACS-sorted CD8+CD4-CCR7+CD45RA+ naive T cells. The receptors come from a human donor in good health. Some libraries in this study had Jurkat cell RNA spiked in.

This sequence joins TRBV12-5 and TRBJ1-1, with D maybe TRBD1 (5 bases). The CDR3 has 15 amino acids. V was clipped by 3 bases and J by 7 bases, with 18 bases between them. The germline V gene has CDR1 LGHNT and CDR2 FRNRAP. Written as DNA, the CDR3 is TGTGCTAGTGGTTTTAACTTAAGGGGATGGGTTGAAGCTTTCTTT. This encodes CASGFNLRGWVEAFF.

Turning to this clonotype: Just one base apart from a much larger clone, this may be a read error. The chain recombines TRBV7-4 with TRBJ1-1; 7 bases match TRBD1. CDR1 and CDR2 from the germline V gene are SGHVT and SQSDAQ. The CDR3 totals 14 residues. In nucleotides, the CDR3 is TGTGCCAGCAGCTTAGAGGGGGCAAAAACTGTAGCTTTCTTT. This translates into CASSLEGAKTVAFF.

At least ten counts were recorded for this clonotype. In DNA form, the CDR3 reads TGTGCCAGCAGCTTATCTATTACAGCGAAAGAGACCCAGTACTTC. Translated, it gives CASSLSITAKETQYF. The rearrangement joins TRBV7-9 to TRBJ2-5, with D uncertain. From germline, CDR1 is SEHNR and CDR2 FQNEAQ (reference sequence). CDR3 size: 15 residues. The V end lost 2 bases, the J end lost 3 bases, and 13 bases lay between the germline ends. The full variable domain, rest sourced from reference TRBV7-9 and TRBJ2-5, is DTGVSQNPRHKITKRGQNVTFRCDPISEHNRLYWYRQTLGQGPEFLTYFQNEAQLEKSRLLSDRFSAERPKGSFSTLEIQRTEQGDSAMYLCASSLSITAKETQYFGPGTRLLVL.

The V and J genes are TRBV4-2 and TRBJ1-1; unclear D gene. CDR1 is LGHNA and CDR2 is YNFKEQ in the germline V gene. Deletions cut 1 base from V and 2 bases from J, with 17 bases between. This CDR3 region has 17 residues. CDR3 sequence reads: CASSQGLLRHLNTEAFF. CDR3 nucleotides: TGTGCCAGCAGCCAAGGCCTCCTTAGGCACCTAAACACTGAAGCTTTCTTT.

This clonotype came up many times. This chain joins TRBV19 and TRBJ2-4; D might be TRBD1 (6 bases). The length of the CDR3 is 13 residues. Looked up from germline, CDR1 is LNHDA and CDR2 is SQIVND (reference sequence). V lost 2 bases and J lost 8, with 10 bases in between. The CDR3 reads CASSILDSYIQYF. As DNA, the CDR3 is TGTGCCAGTAGTATATTGGACAGCTACATTCAGTACTTC.

The V and J genes are TRBV28 and TRBJ2-5, with D perhaps TRBD2 (7 bases). The V gene lost 7 bases and the J gene lost 7 bases, with 19 bases spanning the gap. Germline V gene lookup returns CDR1 MDHEN and CDR2 SYDVKM. The CDR3 is 14 amino acids. The CDR3 bases are TGTGCCAGCAACCCGCCTAGGGGAGGGGGGACCCAGTACTTC. Residues: CASNPPRGGGTQYF.

This clonotype was observed a few times. CDR3 sequence: CAWSMTISAAYF. In nucleotides, the CDR3 is TGTGCCTGGAGTATGACTATCTCCGCGGCGTATTTT. The rearrangement uses TRBV30 and TRBJ2-3, with D possibly matching TRBD2 (5 bases). This CDR3 comprises 12 residues. Trimming pared 2 bases from V and 14 bases from J, leaving 17 bases between. Germline CDR1 GTSNPN, CDR2 SVGIG (reference sequence). Together with reference TRBV30 and TRBJ2-3, the CDR3 gives the full variable domain: SQTIHQWPATLVQPVGSPLSLECTVEGTSNPNLYWYRQAAGRGLQLLFYSVGIGQISSEVPQNLSASRPQDRQFILSSKKLLLSDSGFYLCAWSMTISAAYFGPGTRLTVL.

The sample holds many counts of this clonotype. The chain has TRBV7-3 and TRBJ2-1, with TRBD1 identical over 10 bases. Losses at the gene ends were 3 bases for V and 6 bases for J; bases not matched to a gene: 8. Per germline, CDR1 SGHTA and CDR2 FQGTGA. The CDR3 extends over 16 amino acids. This CDR3 is CASSFRFGTGVNEQFF. The CDR3 nucleotides are TGTGCCAGCAGCTTTAGGTTCGGGACAGGGGTCAATGAGCAGTTCTTC.

This clonotype was observed at least ten times. The chain joins TRBV2 to TRBJ2-3, with D tentatively TRBD2 (6 bases). Looked up from germline, CDR1 is SNHLY and CDR2 is FYNNEI. V lost 11 bases, J lost 4 bases, and 13 bases lay in between. The CDR3 has 12 amino acids. This chain's CDR3 is CALEGYSDTQYF. CDR3 bases: TGTGCCTTGGAGGGATACTCAGATACGCAGTATTTT.

This clonotype came up many times. The chain carries TRBV6-2 or TRBV6-3 and TRBJ1-5; D remains unclear. Germline assignment: CDR1 MNHEY and CDR2 SVGEGT. Trimming removed 3 bases from V and 0 bases from J, with 18 bases in between. The CDR3 loop spans 18 amino acids. CDR3 sequence: CASSYHPKTLFSNQPQHF. CDR3 bases: TGTGCCAGCAGTTATCATCCCAAGACGTTGTTTAGCAATCAGCCCCAGCATTTT.

This clonotype was observed at least ten times. The chain couples TRBV4-1 to TRBJ1-1; D uncertain. V dropped 3 bases and J dropped 6 bases, with 14 bases sitting between them. The germline V gene has CDR1 MGHRA and CDR2 YSYEKL. The CDR3 has 14 amino acids. The CDR3: CASSHNTDFSEAFF. CDR3 nucleotide sequence: TGCGCCAGCAGCCATAACACGGATTTCTCTGAAGCTTTCTTT.

As to this clonotype: One base away lies a much larger clone, so this may be a sequencing read error. V and J are TRBV7-2 and TRBJ2-1; TRBD1 is a possible D gene (5 bases). Looked up from germline, CDR1 is SGHTA and CDR2 is FQGNSA. Trimming took 0 bases from V and 5 from J, leaving 11 bases between them. CDR3 length: 15 amino acids. CDR3 region: CASSLAQGGHNEQFF. The CDR3 DNA follows: TGTGCCAGCAGCTTAGCCCAGGGCGGACACAATGAGCAGTTCTTC.

Many counts were recorded for this clonotype. The chain combines TRBV5-6 with TRBJ2-7; the D gene is possibly TRBD1 (5 bases). The CDR3 has 12 amino acids. Germline CDR1 SGHDT, CDR2 YYEEEE. Trimming took 3 bases from V and 5 from J, leaving 9 bases between them. The CDR3 spells CASSSTVNEQYF. DNA for the CDR3: TGTGCCAGCAGCTCGACAGTGAACGAGCAGTACTTC.

This chain joins TRBV19 and TRBJ1-1, with D maybe TRBD1 (5 bases). CDR1 and CDR2 (germline): LNHDA, SQIVND (reference sequence). Deletions cut 3 bases from V and 3 bases from J, with 17 bases between. The CDR3 has 16 residues. CDR3 region: CASSIPSEQGYTEAFF. The DNA for the CDR3 is TGTGCCAGTAGTATCCCCTCCGAGCAGGGATACACTGAAGCTTTCTTT.

This clonotype was counted ten times or more. This sequence joins TRBV6-2 or TRBV6-3 and TRBJ1-5, with a weak D call TRBD1 (6 bases). V lost 3 bases and J 3 bases, leaving 9 bases between the germline ends. The germline V gene encodes CDR1 MNHEY and CDR2 SVGEGT. The CDR3 has 14 residues. The chain's CDR3 is CASSYTGINQPQHF. Written as DNA, the CDR3 is TGTGCCAGCAGTTATACAGGGATCAATCAGCCCCAGCATTTT.

The chain has TRBV6-5 and TRBJ2-7, with D possibly TRBD2 on 5 matching bases. The V end lost 8 bases, the J end lost 0 bases, and 11 bases lay between the germline ends. The CDR3 contains 13 residues. Per the germline V gene, CDR1 is MNHEY and CDR2 is SVGAGI. This chain's CDR3 is CASWGESSYEQYF. The CDR3 nucleotides read TGTGCCAGCTGGGGAGAGAGCTCCTACGAGCAGTACTTC.